This T cell receptor beta chain was recorded in a study of CD4 T cells in relation to SARS-CoV-2 and coronaviruses. The wider study: Shared crossreactive spike epitopes were mapped to their HLA restriction.

The protocol was immunoSEQ multiplex PCR, while the TCRdb copy is restricted to in-frame clones and leaves out a portion. The sample holds some 42,000 clones, over 75% seen once. The ends were cut back, 2 bases at V and 3 bases at J, with 9 bases in the middle. Germline V lookup: CDR1 SGHNT, CDR2 YYREEE (reference sequence). CDR3 length equals 14 residues. Sample: memory CD4+ T cells from PBMCs. The V gene is TRBV5-4, the J gene TRBJ2-4; maybe TRBD2 (6 bases). The clonotype was recovered from an adult with COVID-19. CDR3 sequence: CASSFPGDKNIQYF. The CDR3 region has the DNA TGTGCCAGCAGCTTTCCGGGGGACAAAAACATTCAGTACTTC.